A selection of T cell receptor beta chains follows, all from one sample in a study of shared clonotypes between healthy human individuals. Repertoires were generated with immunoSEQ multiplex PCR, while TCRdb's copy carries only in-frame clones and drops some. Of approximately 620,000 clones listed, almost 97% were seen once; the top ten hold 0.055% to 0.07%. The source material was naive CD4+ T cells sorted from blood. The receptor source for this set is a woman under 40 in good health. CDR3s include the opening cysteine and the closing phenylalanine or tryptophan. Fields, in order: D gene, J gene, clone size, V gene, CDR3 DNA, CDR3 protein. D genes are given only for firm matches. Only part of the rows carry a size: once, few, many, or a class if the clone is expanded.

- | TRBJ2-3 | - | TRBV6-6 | TGTGCCAGCACCGCCGGGAATCCTAGCACAGATACGCAGTATTTT | CASTAGNPSTDTQYF
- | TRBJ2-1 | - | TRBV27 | TGTGCCAGCACCCGCCATACAGGCAATGAGCAGTTCTTC | CASTRHTGNEQFF
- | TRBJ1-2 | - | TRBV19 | TGTGCCAGTAGTATTAGTGTTGGGTCGGACTATGGCTACACCTTC | CASSISVGSDYGYTF
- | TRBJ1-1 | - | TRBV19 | TGTGCCAGTAGTGAGGTTGCAACTGAAGCTTTCTTT | CASSEVATEAFF
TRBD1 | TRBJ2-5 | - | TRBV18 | TGTGCCAGCTCTCAGGGGGAAAAAGAGACCCAGTACTTC | CASSQGEKETQYF
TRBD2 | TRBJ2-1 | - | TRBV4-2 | TGTGCCAGCAGCCCGGGGACTAGCGGGAGCTACAATGAGCAGTTCTTC | CASSPGTSGSYNEQFF
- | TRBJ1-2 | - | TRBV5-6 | TGTGCCAGCAGCCCAGGACAGCATGGCTACACCTTC | CASSPGQHGYTF
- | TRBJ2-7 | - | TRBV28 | TGTGCCAGCAGTGAGGGAATCTCCTACGAGCAGTACTTC | CASSEGISYEQYF
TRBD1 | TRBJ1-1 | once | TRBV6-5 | TGTGCCAGCAGGCGAAACAGGGGGGAGCGCACTGAAGCTTTCTTT | CASRRNRGERTEAFF
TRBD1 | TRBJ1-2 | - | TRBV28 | TGTGCCAGCAGTTTATCCACGGACAGGGGATGGGGCTACACCTTC | CASSLSTDRGWGYTF
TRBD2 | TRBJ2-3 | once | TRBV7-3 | TGTGCCAGCAGCCTCACCCGACTAGCATCTTCCTCAGATACGCAGTATTTT | CASSLTRLASSSDTQYF
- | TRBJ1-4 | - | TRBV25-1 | TGTGCCAGCAGTGACGGGGGATCGGGTGAAAAACTGTTTTTT | CASSDGGSGEKLFF
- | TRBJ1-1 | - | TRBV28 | TGTGCCAGCAGTTTAGCTGGGACAGAAGCTTTCTTT | CASSLAGTEAFF
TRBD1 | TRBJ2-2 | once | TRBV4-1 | TGCGCCAGCAGCCTCGACAGGGACAGGGGAAGTCGCACCGGGGAGCTGTTTTTT | CASSLDRDRGSRTGELFF
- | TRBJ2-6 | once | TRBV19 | TGTGCCAGTACCCCCGACAGGACTGGGGCCAACGTCCTGACTTTC | CASTPDRTGANVLTF
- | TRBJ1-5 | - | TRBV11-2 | TGTGCCAGCAGCTTAGATTACTTCAATCAGCCCCAGCATTTT | CASSLDYFNQPQHF
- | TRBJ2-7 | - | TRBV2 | TGTGCCAGCACGACAACCTACGAGCAGTACTTC | CASTTTYEQYF
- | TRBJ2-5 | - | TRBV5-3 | TGTGCCAGAAGCTTGGCCGGACAGCAAGAGACCCAGTACTTC | CARSLAGQQETQYF
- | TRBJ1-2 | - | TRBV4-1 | TGCGCCAGCAGCCGGACAAAAGCCTTCGGGAGATCCGCTAACTATGGCTACACCTTC | CASSRTKAFGRSANYGYTF
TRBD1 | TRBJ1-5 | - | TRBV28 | TGTGCCAGCAGTTCCCTAGAACAGGGGAATCAGCCCCAGCATTTT | CASSSLEQGNQPQHF
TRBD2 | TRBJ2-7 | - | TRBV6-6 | TGTGCCAGCAGGACAGGCGGGAGGTCTGCCTACGAGCAGTACTTC | CASRTGGRSAYEQYF
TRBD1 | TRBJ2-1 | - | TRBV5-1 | TGCGCCAGCAGCTCCACGTGGACAGGAGCCTCCTACAATGAGCAGTTCTTC | CASSSTWTGASYNEQFF
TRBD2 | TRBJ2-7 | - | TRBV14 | TGTGCCAGCAGCCAGATAGCGGGAGACTCCGAGCAGTACTTC | CASSQIAGDSEQYF
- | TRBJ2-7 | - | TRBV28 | TGTGCCAGCAGAAACCCTAGTCCCTACGAGCAGTACTTC | CASRNPSPYEQYF
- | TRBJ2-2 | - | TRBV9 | TGTGCCAGCAGCGTAGCTCCGTCCACCGGGGAGCTGTTTTTT | CASSVAPSTGELFF
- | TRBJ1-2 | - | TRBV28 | TGTGCCAGCAGACCCCCGGGAGGCGGCTACACCTTC | CASRPPGGGYTF
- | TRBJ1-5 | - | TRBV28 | TGTGCCAGCAGTTCCATGACAGGACATAGCAATCAGCCCCAGCATTTT | CASSSMTGHSNQPQHF
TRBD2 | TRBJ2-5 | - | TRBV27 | TGTGCCAGCGGTAGGGAAGTAACCAGAGCGGGAGGAAAAGAGACCCAGTACTTC | CASGREVTRAGGKETQYF
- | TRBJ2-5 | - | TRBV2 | TGTGCCAGTCTCGGTGGCAGGGAAGAGACCCAGTACTTC | CASLGGREETQYF
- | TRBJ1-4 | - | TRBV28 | TGTGCCAGCAGGTTTCCCGGGGGTTTAAATGAAAAACTGTTTTTT | CASRFPGGLNEKLFF
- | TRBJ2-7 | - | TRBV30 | TGTGCCTGGAGTGTGCGCAGCGGTCCCTACGAGCAGTACTTC | CAWSVRSGPYEQYF
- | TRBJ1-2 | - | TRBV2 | TGTGCCAGCAGGGATACTGTACTCTATGGCTACACCTTC | CASRDTVLYGYTF
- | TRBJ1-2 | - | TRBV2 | TGTGCCAGCAGTGACGGCAGGGACTATGGCTACACCTTC | CASSDGRDYGYTF
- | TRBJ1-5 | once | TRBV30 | TGTGCCTGGAGTGGGGGAGGGAATCAGCCCCAGCATTTT | CAWSGGGNQPQHF
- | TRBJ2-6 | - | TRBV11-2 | TGTGCCAGCAGCTTAGATCATGGGCGGGCTGGGGCCAACGTCCTGACTTTC | CASSLDHGRAGANVLTF
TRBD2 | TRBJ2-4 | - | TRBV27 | TGTGCCAGCAGTTTGACTAGCGAGGACATTCAGTACTTC | CASSLTSEDIQYF
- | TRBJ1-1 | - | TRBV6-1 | TGTGCCAGCAGTGATATAGGCCTCAGAATACTGTCGAACACTGAAGCTTTCTTT | CASSDIGLRILSNTEAFF
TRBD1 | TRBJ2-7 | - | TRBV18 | TGTGCCAGCTCACTCCGGGGACAGGGAGCCTACGAGCAGTACTTC | CASSLRGQGAYEQYF
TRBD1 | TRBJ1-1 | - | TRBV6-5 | TGTGCCAGCAGTTGGACAGGGGGTTTAGAGAACACTGAAGCTTTCTTT | CASSWTGGLENTEAFF
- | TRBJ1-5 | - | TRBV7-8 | TGTGCCAGCAGCCCTGCAAGGGTCCAGATTAATCAGCCCCAGCATTTT | CASSPARVQINQPQHF
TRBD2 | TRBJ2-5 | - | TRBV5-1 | TGCGCCAGCACCTCTAGCGGGACTGCAGAGACCCAGTACTTC | CASTSSGTAETQYF
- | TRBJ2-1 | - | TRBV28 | TGTGCCAGCAGGCCCAAGGGGGGATCCTACAATGAGCAGTTCTTC | CASRPKGGSYNEQFF
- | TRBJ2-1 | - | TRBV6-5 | TGTGCCAGCAGTTACCCTAGCAATGAGCAGTTCTTC | CASSYPSNEQFF
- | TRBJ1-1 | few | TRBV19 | TGTGCCAGTAGTAGACAGAGGAACACTGAAGCTTTCTTT | CASSRQRNTEAFF
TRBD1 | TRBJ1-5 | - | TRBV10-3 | TGTGCCATCAGTGAGACCGGACAGGGCCAAACTCGGGGGAAGCCCCAGCATTTT | CAISETGQGQTRGKPQHF
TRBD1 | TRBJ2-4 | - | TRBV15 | TGTGCCACCAGCAGAGATGTTGGGACAGGGGAAAACATTCAGTACTTC | CATSRDVGTGENIQYF
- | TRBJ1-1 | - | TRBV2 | TGTGCCAGCAGCTTGGACATCGACGCTTTCTTT | CASSLDIDAFF
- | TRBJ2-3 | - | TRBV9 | TGTGCCAGCAGCGTAGAGGCAGGGAGGAGCACAGATACGCAGTATTTT | CASSVEAGRSTDTQYF
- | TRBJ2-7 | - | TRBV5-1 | TGCGCCAGCAGCTCAAACAGGGTCCACGAGCAGTACTTC | CASSSNRVHEQYF
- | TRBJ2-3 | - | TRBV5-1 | TGCGCCAGCAGCTTGGCAGGGATGACAGATACGCAGTATTTT | CASSLAGMTDTQYF
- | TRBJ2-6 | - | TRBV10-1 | TGCGCCAGCAGTCCCGAGGGATCTGGGGCCAACGTCCTGACTTTC | CASSPEGSGANVLTF
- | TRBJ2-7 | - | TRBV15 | - | CATSSLRAGADSYEQYF
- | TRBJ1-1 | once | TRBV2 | TGTGCCAGCATTCGGACAGAGCTACCCAACACTGAAGCTTTCTTT | CASIRTELPNTEAFF
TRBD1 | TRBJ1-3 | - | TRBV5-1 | TGCGCCAGCAGCTTGGAGCTGGGACAGGGAAGCTCTGGAAACACCATATATTTT | CASSLELGQGSSGNTIYF